Following are 11 T cell receptor beta chains from one sample sequenced in a study of T cells in Graves' hyperthyroidism and ophthalmopathy. RNA transcripts provided the source from which TCR beta CDR3 regions were amplified. An initial round of RT-PCR targeting the TCR CDR3 relied on the HTBI primer set. TCRdb re-called the multiplex PCR reads through MiXCR, storing one row per CDR3 protein. The sample has approximately 740,000 distinct CDR3 sequences, 14% seen once; the top ten hold roughly 10%. The sequenced sample consisted of blood. These receptors were obtained from a woman between 18 and 29 years old with Graves' hyperthyroidism.

This clonotype was detected only a few times. The rearrangement uses TRBV10-3 and TRBJ2-7; 7 bases map to TRBD1. The CDR3 loop spans 16 amino acids. Germline V lookup: CDR1 ENHRY, CDR2 SYGVKD. V lost 0 bases, J lost 4 bases, and 9 bases stayed unmatched. The CDR3 DNA is TGTGCCATCAGTGAGTCTAGGGAGACAGGGCCGTACGAGCAGTACTTC. This codes for CAISESRETGPYEQYF.

This clonotype was seen at least ten times. This chain uses TRBV11-1 with TRBJ1-1; 9 bases match TRBD1. V dropped 3 bases and J dropped 1; count of bases not matched to a gene: 6. CDR3 length: 16 residues. Looked up from germline, CDR1 is SGHAT and CDR2 is FQDESV (reference sequence). CDR3 nucleotide sequence: TGTGCCAGCAGCTTGGGGGACAGGGTCCCGAACACTGAAGCTTTCTTT. Its protein product is CASSLGDRVPNTEAFF.

This clonotype was found a few times. This rearrangement joins TRBV30 to TRBJ1-1; TRBD1 might be the D (6 bases). CDR1 and CDR2 from the germline V gene are GTSNPN and SVGIG (reference sequence). Deletions cut 7 bases from V and 2 bases from J, with 20 bases between. CDR3 size: 15 residues. Written as DNA, the CDR3 is TGTGCCTTTTATAACGGCGGGACACCAAACACTGAAGCTTTCTTT. It translates to CAFYNGGTPNTEAFF.

In its sample, this clonotype was seen many times. This chain connects TRBV7-8 to TRBJ1-5, with 7 bases that match TRBD1. Germline V gene data show CDR1 as SGHVS and CDR2 as FQNEAQ. The CDR3 runs 16 residues. V lost 0 bases, J lost 7 bases, and 9 bases stayed unmatched. This chain's CDR3 is CASSLASQGFTQPQHF. The DNA of the CDR3 is TGTGCCAGCAGCTTAGCGTCACAGGGGTTTACACAGCCCCAGCATTTT.

This clonotype was seen a handful of times. The chain carries TRBV7-2 and TRBJ2-7, with a tentative D call TRBD1 (5 bases). The CDR3 consists of 14 residues. Trimming removed 4 bases at V and 3 bases at J, with 13 bases between. Germline CDR1 is SGHTA and CDR2 is FQGNSA. The CDR3 nucleotides read TGTGCCAGCAGCTGGAAGATCGACAGCTACGAGCAGTACTTC. It encodes CASSWKIDSYEQYF.

This chain joins TRBV12-3 or TRBV12-4 and TRBJ2-7, with D perhaps TRBD1 (5 bases). The CDR3 has 14 residues. V lost 4 bases to trimming and J lost 5 bases, with 15 bases between them. Here the CDR3 reads CASSYSGIGDEQYF. The CDR3 DNA follows: TGTGCCAGCAGTTATTCAGGGATAGGGGACGAGCAGTACTTC.

This clonotype came up many times. The chain couples TRBV6-2 or TRBV6-3 to TRBJ2-1, with 8 bases matching TRBD1. In germline, CDR1 is MNHEY, CDR2 SVGEGT. The length of the CDR3 is 16 residues. V was clipped by 9 bases and J by 7 bases; unmatched bases: 17. The DNA for the CDR3 is TGTGCCAGTCCCAACTATCCGGGACAGGAGTATAATGAGCAGTTCTTC. Translated, it gives CASPNYPGQEYNEQFF.

This clonotype has at least ten counts. This rearrangement joins TRBV7-2 to TRBJ2-1, with a weak D call TRBD2 (6 bases). CDR3 size: 14 residues. V was cut by 2 bases and J by 5 bases, with 10 bases left in between. Looked up from germline, CDR1 is SGHTA and CDR2 is FQGNSA. For the CDR3, the DNA is TGTGCCAGCAGCTTAAGGCGGGGAAACAATGAGCAGTTCTTC. It codes for CASSLRRGNNEQFF. The full variable domain, completed using reference TRBV7-2 and TRBJ2-1, is GAGVSQSPSNKVTEKGKDVELRCDPISGHTALYWYRQSLGQGLEFLIYFQGNSAPDKSGLPSDRFSAERTGGSVSTLTIQRTQQEDSAVYLCASSLRRGNNEQFFGPGTRLTVL.

This clonotype came up many times. The chain recombines TRBV7-8 with TRBJ2-3; no firm D call. The V gene lost 3 bases and the J gene lost 2 bases, with 9 bases spanning the gap. The CDR3 is 14 amino acids. CDR1 is SGHVS and CDR2 is FQNEAQ in the germline V gene. CDR3 protein: CASSFGSTTDTQYF. DNA of the CDR3: TGTGCCAGCAGCTTTGGGTCCACCACAGATACGCAGTATTTT.

As to this clonotype: A read error may explain this, as a much larger clone is one base away. CDR3 residues: CASSFTSGNVNEQLF. DNA for the CDR3: TGTGCCAGCAGCTTTACTAGCGGGAATGTCAATGAGCAGCTCTTC. The chain recombines TRBV11-2 with TRBJ2-1, with 10 bases aligning to TRBD2. The CDR3 sequence is 15 residues long. The germline V gene encodes CDR1 SGHAT and CDR2 FQNNGV. Variable domain in full (rest from reference TRBV11-2 and TRBJ2-1): EAGVAQSPRYKIIEKRQSVAFWCNPISGHATLYWYQQILGQGPKLLIQFQNNGVVDDSQLPKDRFSAERLKGVDSTLKIQPAKLEDSAVYLCASSFTSGNVNEQLFGPGTRLTVL.

This clonotype was counted between two and nine times. V usage is TRBV15 and J usage is TRBJ2-6; D unresolved. V lost 6 bases, J lost 0 bases, and 15 bases lay in between. CDR3 length: 17 residues. Germline CDR1 is LNHNV and CDR2 is YYDKDF (reference sequence). CDR3 protein: CATRGGRKLSGANVLTF. In nucleotides, the CDR3 is TGTGCCACCAGGGGTGGACGGAAACTCTCTGGGGCCAACGTCCTGACTTTC. Full variable domain (remainder filled in from reference TRBV15 and TRBJ2-6): DAMVIQNPRYQVTQFGKPVTLSCSQTLNHNVMYWYQQKSSQAPKLLFHYYDKDFNNEADTPDNFQSRRPNTSFCFLDIRSPGLGDTAMYLCATRGGRKLSGANVLTFGAGSRLTVL.